The TCR beta chain under discussion was sequenced for a study of technical replicates of blood from several donors (dated by TCRdb to 2016 to 2017). In regard to this clone: Its antigen specificity is not known. Base qualities were left out, and no much larger clone turns up one base away. Additional DNA sequences in this sample encode the identical CDR3.

The library was built by means of the immunoSEQ multiplex PCR assay. TCRdb provides this immuneACCESS table in a form limited to in-frame rearrangements. Some clones are lacking; in checked studies, under half of them reflect an unresolved V gene, and why the rest are absent is not known. The sample contains about 93,000 clones, 95% of them found a single time. Together, the top ten hold over 0.2% of the sample. As encoded in the germline V gene (reference sequence), CDR1 is MNHEY while CDR2 is SMNVEV. The CDR3 spans 13 residues, from the cysteine through the phenylalanine. Left in the record is the CDR3 DNA by itself, 39 bases read in frame from the first base. Trimming leaves V shorter by 2 bases and J shorter by 10 bases, with the junction holding 5 bases beyond the gene matches.

This sequence originates from a human donor in good health. Recombination joined TRBV27 with TRBJ1-5; 7 nucleotides in the junction match TRBD1. Sequenced: T cells isolated from PBMCs. The CDR3 has the sequence CASSLDRVRPQHF. The DNA sequence follows: TGTGCCAGCAGTTTAGACAGGGTTCGTCCCCAGCATTTT.